This T cell receptor beta chain was captured in a study of shared clonotypes between healthy human individuals. As for the study in general: Donors had three CD4 naive, three CD4 memory, two CD8 naive and one CD8 memory plate apiece. Regarding the study as a whole: Across a handful of donors, naive CD4 shared around 5.3%, naive CD8 under 4%, memory CD4 roughly 2.4%, memory CD8 0.4%.

The naive CD8 population came from CD45RO-negative cells selected for CCR7, without terminally differentiated effector memory CD45RA+ cells. Note on this clone: Its specificity is not known.

The assay was immunoSEQ multiplex PCR, and TCRdb's table has in-frame clones only and misses some. The repertoire includes under 600,000 clones, roughly 98% of them detected once, and 0.3% sits in the top ten. Deletions cut 5 bases from V and 5 bases from J, with 10 bases between. Germline lookup yields CDR1 DFQATT and CDR2 SNEGSKA (reference sequence). The CDR3 loop spans 11 amino acids. Sequences were obtained from naive CD8+ T cells sorted from blood. The genes are TRBV20-1 and TRBJ2-7; no firm D call. The receptor comes from a man under 40 in good health. CDR3 residues: CSAYPNHEQYF. The DNA for the CDR3 is TGCAGTGCTTACCCCAACCACGAGCAGTACTTC.